Listed below are T cell receptor beta chains from one sample, sequenced in a study of a mutant IDH1 vaccine in newly diagnosed glioma. This table comes from immunoSEQ multiplex PCR, and its TCRdb copy is limited to in-frame clones, with some not included. The top ten hold 0.6% to 0.95% of the sample, which has about 94,000 clones, roughly 89% seen once. The antigens these receptors bind are not known. The material was PBMCs, obtained from a glioma patient whose treatment included an IDH1 peptide vaccine. These receptors all stem from a woman aged 45-65 years with glioma. Each CDR3 is given with its conserved first and last residue. The order of the fields is D gene, clone size, V gene, J gene, CDR3 protein, CDR3 DNA. A D gene is named only where the DNA matches it firmly. Where a row states a size, it is once, few, many or the class of an expanded clone; other rows omit it.

d_gene: .; abundance: once; v_gene: TRBV7-3; j_gene: TRBJ2-3; CDR3aa: CASSPELTDTQYF; CDR3nt: TGTGCCAGCAGCCCCGAGCTCACAGATACGCAGTATTTT
d_gene: .; abundance: .; v_gene: TRBV7-9; j_gene: TRBJ2-5; CDR3aa: CASSRDLGTQYF; CDR3nt: TGTGCCAGCAGCCGTGATTTAGGGACCCAGTACTTC
d_gene: .; abundance: few; v_gene: TRBV5-4; j_gene: TRBJ1-4; CDR3aa: CASSFKGTDEKLFF; CDR3nt: TGTGCCAGCAGCTTTAAGGGGACCGATGAAAAACTGTTTTTT
d_gene: TRBD2; abundance: once; v_gene: TRBV7-3; j_gene: TRBJ2-1; CDR3aa: CASSFRAGGDEQFF; CDR3nt: TGTGCCAGCAGCTTCAGAGCGGGAGGGGATGAGCAGTTCTTC
d_gene: .; abundance: few; v_gene: TRBV7-9; j_gene: TRBJ1-5; CDR3aa: CASSPSAGSNQPQHF; CDR3nt: TGTGCCAGCAGCCCCAGTGCGGGGAGCAATCAGCCCCAGCATTTT
d_gene: TRBD1; abundance: .; v_gene: TRBV28; j_gene: TRBJ2-5; CDR3aa: CASRSPGGYQETQYF; CDR3nt: TGTGCCAGCAGATCTCCAGGGGGCTACCAAGAGACCCAGTACTTC
d_gene: .; abundance: .; v_gene: TRBV5-4; j_gene: TRBJ1-2; CDR3aa: CASSLFTNYGYTF; CDR3nt: TGTGCCAGCAGCTTGTTTACCAACTATGGCTACACCTTC
d_gene: .; abundance: .; v_gene: TRBV7-3; j_gene: TRBJ1-1; CDR3aa: CASSIASPLNTEAFF; CDR3nt: TGTGCCAGCAGCATCGCCTCTCCCCTCAACACTGAAGCTTTCTTT
d_gene: .; abundance: .; v_gene: TRBV27; j_gene: TRBJ2-4; CDR3aa: CASSTLLGLAKNIQYF; CDR3nt: TGTGCCAGCAGTACACTATTGGGTTTAGCCAAAAACATTCAGTACTTC
d_gene: TRBD1; abundance: .; v_gene: TRBV5-1; j_gene: TRBJ2-3; CDR3aa: CASSIRTGYTQYF; CDR3nt: TGCGCCAGCAGCATTCGGACAGGGTATACGCAGTATTTT
d_gene: .; abundance: few; v_gene: TRBV19; j_gene: TRBJ1-1; CDR3aa: CASSIGQGWTEAFF; CDR3nt: TGTGCCAGTAGTATCGGGCAGGGGTGGACTGAAGCTTTCTTT
d_gene: .; abundance: .; v_gene: TRBV5-1; j_gene: TRBJ1-1; CDR3aa: CASSLAEGAEAFF; CDR3nt: TGCGCCAGCAGCTTGGCCGAGGGGGCTGAAGCTTTCTTT
d_gene: TRBD2; abundance: .; v_gene: TRBV7-3; j_gene: TRBJ2-1; CDR3aa: CASSLTSGVYNEQFF; CDR3nt: TGTGCCAGCAGCTTAACTAGCGGGGTTTACAATGAGCAGTTCTTC
d_gene: .; abundance: .; v_gene: TRBV29-1; j_gene: TRBJ2-2; CDR3aa: CSVGPAIGGELFF; CDR3nt: TGCAGCGTTGGCCCGGCGATCGGCGGGGAGCTGTTTTTT
d_gene: TRBD2; abundance: .; v_gene: TRBV5-4; j_gene: TRBJ2-1; CDR3aa: CASSSGLADPSYNEQFF; CDR3nt: TGTGCCAGCAGCTCAGGACTAGCGGATCCCTCCTACAATGAGCAGTTCTTC
d_gene: .; abundance: .; v_gene: TRBV12-5; j_gene: TRBJ2-2; CDR3aa: CASGLVLSGQNTGELFF; CDR3nt: TGTGCTAGTGGTTTGGTACTGTCCGGACAGAACACCGGGGAGCTGTTTTTT
d_gene: .; abundance: .; v_gene: TRBV19; j_gene: TRBJ1-1; CDR3aa: CASSIVSGSNTEAFF; CDR3nt: TGTGCCAGTAGTATAGTCTCAGGATCGAACACTGAAGCTTTCTTT
d_gene: TRBD1; abundance: .; v_gene: TRBV19; j_gene: TRBJ2-7; CDR3aa: CASSIRTGMRSEQYF; CDR3nt: TGTGCCAGTAGTATTCGGACAGGGATGAGATCCGAGCAGTACTTC
d_gene: TRBD1; abundance: .; v_gene: TRBV6-1; j_gene: TRBJ1-5; CDR3aa: CASSGATGGLDSNQPQHF; CDR3nt: TGTGCCAGCAGTGGGGCGACAGGGGGCTTGGATAGCAATCAGCCCCAGCATTTT
d_gene: .; abundance: once; v_gene: TRBV27; j_gene: TRBJ1-4; CDR3aa: CASSRPNEKLFF; CDR3nt: TGTGCCAGCAGTCGGCCTAATGAAAAACTGTTTTTT
d_gene: .; abundance: .; v_gene: TRBV5-8; j_gene: TRBJ1-5; CDR3aa: CASSLVGIDRPQHF; CDR3nt: TGTGCCAGCAGCTTGGTCGGTATAGACAGGCCTCAGCATTTT
d_gene: .; abundance: few; v_gene: TRBV29-1; j_gene: TRBJ1-1; CDR3aa: CSARVYTNTEAFF; CDR3nt: TGCAGCGCCCGAGTGTACACGAACACTGAAGCTTTCTTT